This passage covers 14 T cell receptor beta chains from one sample sequenced in a study of T cell responses to AZD1222 COVID-19 vaccine. Libraries were prepared by immunoSEQ multiplex PCR; TCRdb keeps only in-frame clonotypes and omits some of them. The sample consists of approximately 140,000 clones, 90% of them appearing once. The source was peripheral blood, collected on day 0 of AZD1222 vaccination. The receptors shown here come from an adult in good health.

The CDR3 region has the DNA TGTGCCAGCAGCGTAGTTTGGTGCCTCCGCCGGGTAGGGCAGGGCACAGATACGCAGTATTTT. The encoded protein is CASSVVWCLRRVGQGTDTQYF. The gene calls are TRBV9 and TRBJ2-3; D uncertain. The CDR3 extends over 21 amino acids. Deletions cut 0 bases from V and 1 base from J, with 27 bases between. Per germline, CDR1 SGDLS and CDR2 YYNGEE.

This clone was seen just once. The chain couples TRBV11-3 to TRBJ2-3; possible D gene TRBD1, 5 bases. The V gene's germline CDR1 is SGHNT and CDR2 YENEEA. The V end lost 1 base, the J end lost 2 bases, and 16 bases lay between the germline ends. The CDR3 totals 17 residues. CDR3: CASSLGTAGQSTDTQYF. The CDR3, as DNA: TGTGCCAGCAGCTTAGGCACCGCAGGGCAGTCCACAGATACGCAGTATTTT.

This chain connects TRBV9 to TRBJ2-1; 7 nucleotides line up with TRBD2. The CDR3 totals 15 residues. Germline V lookup: CDR1 SGDLS, CDR2 YYNGEE. The J segment lost 6 bases and the V segment lost 1 base, leaving 7 bases of the junction unmatched. The CDR3 reads CASSVSPTSLNEQFF. The DNA of the CDR3 is TGTGCCAGCAGCGTATCCCCGACTAGCCTCAATGAGCAGTTCTTC.

This chain connects TRBV7-9 to TRBJ2-2; 12 bases map to TRBD2. The CDR3 has 16 residues. Looked up from germline, CDR1 is SEHNR and CDR2 is FQNEAQ (reference sequence). V lost 5 bases, J lost 7 bases, and 8 bases stayed unmatched. The CDR3 region is CASSGTSGLADGELFF. CDR3 bases: TGTGCCAGCAGCGGGACTAGCGGGTTAGCGGACGGGGAGCTGTTTTTT.

The chain couples TRBV5-4 to TRBJ2-4; possibly TRBD2 for D (6 bases). The CDR3 length is 14 residues. CDR1 SGHNT and CDR2 YYREEE come from the germline V gene (reference sequence). Trimming left V 1 base short and J 5 bases short, with 10 bases between. CDR3 DNA sequence: TGTGCCAGCAGCTTGCCGGGACTGGAAAACATTCAGTACTTC. It encodes CASSLPGLENIQYF.

The CDR3 region has the DNA TGTGCCTGGGCCGACAGGGGGCCTGGAAACACCATATATTTT. Protein: CAWADRGPGNTIYF. V and J are TRBV30 and TRBJ1-3, with 10 bases aligning to TRBD1. The CDR3 totals 14 residues. Germline loops: CDR1 GTSNPN, CDR2 SVGIG (reference sequence). Trimming at V came to 5 bases and at J to 2 bases, leaving 3 bases not matched to a gene.

The J gene is TRBJ1-5, the V gene TRBV25-1, with 8 bases lining up with TRBD1. Per the germline V gene, CDR1 is MGHDK and CDR2 is SYGVNS. CDR3 size: 15 residues. V was clipped by 4 bases and J by 1 base; unmatched bases: 3. This CDR3 is CASSAGDRSNQPQHF. In nucleotides, the CDR3 is TGTGCCAGCAGTGCGGGGGACAGGAGCAATCAGCCCCAGCATTTT. The whole variable domain, remainder taken from reference TRBV25-1 and TRBJ1-5, is EADIYQTPRYLVIGTGKKITLECSQTMGHDKMYWYQQDPGMELHLIHYSYGVNSTEKGDLSSESTVSRIRTEHFPLTLESARPSHTSQYLCASSAGDRSNQPQHFGDGTRLSIL.

The table lists this clone with a count of one. The rearrangement uses TRBV9 and TRBJ1-2, with D maybe TRBD1 (5 bases). Germline CDR1 reads SGDLS; CDR2 reads YYNGEE. The CDR3 covers 14 residues. The V end lost 2 bases, the J end lost 6 bases, and 14 bases lay between the germline ends. The CDR3 sequence: CASSVGVQGDGYTF. The CDR3, as DNA: TGTGCCAGCAGCGTTGGGGTTCAGGGTGATGGCTACACCTTC. The full variable domain, completed using reference TRBV9 and TRBJ1-2, is DSGVTQTPKHLITATGQRVTLRCSPRSGDLSVYWYQQSLDQGLQFLIQYYNGEERAKGNILERFSAQQFPDLHSELNLSSLELGDSALYFCASSVGVQGDGYTFGSGTRLTVV.

This clone was counted once. The chain has TRBV2 and TRBJ1-2; 7 bases are shared with TRBD1. The CDR3 totals 12 residues. V lost 3 bases to trimming and J lost 7 bases; unmatched junction nucleotides: 2. Germline loops: CDR1 SNHLY, CDR2 FYNNEI. This chain's CDR3 is CASSEQGVGYTF. As DNA, the CDR3 is TGTGCCAGCAGTGAGCAGGGGGTTGGCTACACCTTC.

This sequence joins TRBV2 and TRBJ1-1; unclear D gene. V dropped 4 bases and J dropped 4 bases, with 7 bases sitting between them. Per the germline V gene, CDR1 is SNHLY and CDR2 is FYNNEI. CDR3 length: 12 residues. The CDR3 reads CASSVLGTEAFF. The CDR3 DNA sequence: TGTGCCAGCAGTGTGTTGGGCACTGAAGCTTTCTTT. Using reference TRBV2 and TRBJ1-1 for the parts outside the CDR3, the full variable domain is EPEVTQTPSHQVTQMGQEVILRCVPISNHLYFYWYRQILGQKVEFLVSFYNNEISEKSEIFDDQFSVERPDGSNFTLKIRSTKLEDSAMYFCASSVLGTEAFFGQGTRLTVV.

The chain links TRBV7-8 to TRBJ2-5, with a tentative D call TRBD1 (5 bases). Germline V lookup: CDR1 SGHVS, CDR2 FQNEAQ. This CDR3 spans 15 amino acids. Trimming stripped 6 bases from V and 4 bases from J, with 18 bases between. CDR3 sequence reads: CASRGRFRSAETQYF. CDR3 sequence (DNA): TGTGCCAGCAGGGGGCGGTTTCGGTCTGCAGAGACCCAGTACTTC. The whole variable domain, remainder taken from reference TRBV7-8 and TRBJ2-5, is GAGVSQSPRYKVAKRGQDVALRCDPISGHVSLFWYQQALGQGPEFLTYFQNEAQLDKSGLPSDRFFAERPEGSVSTLKIQRTQQEDSAVYLCASRGRFRSAETQYFGPGTRLLVL.

This clone showed up just a few times. The chain is built from TRBV6-4 and TRBJ2-2; 9 bases are shared with TRBD2. The CDR3 is 15 residues long. V lost 3 bases and J lost 3; bases outside the gene matches: 2. The germline V gene has CDR1 MRHNA and CDR2 SNTAGT. The CDR3 DNA follows: TGTGCCAGCAGTGAAGTAGCGGGAGACACCGGGGAGCTGTTTTTT. Its translation is CASSEVAGDTGELFF.

V usage is TRBV19 and J usage is TRBJ2-2; tentatively, D is TRBD1 (6 bases). This CDR3 has 15 amino acids. The germline gives CDR1 LNHDA, CDR2 SQIVND (reference sequence). Between the trimmed V and J ends, which lost 5 bases and 7 bases, there was a span of 17 bases. DNA for the CDR3: TGTGCCAGTAGTCCCACAGGGCCACGGGGCGGGGAGCTGTTTTTT. Protein: CASSPTGPRGGELFF.

This sequence joins TRBV29-1 and TRBJ1-2, with no clear D. The V and J ends lost 0 bases and 8 bases respectively, with 13 bases between them. This CDR3 region has 13 residues. Germline CDR1 reads SQVTM; CDR2 reads ANQGSEA. The CDR3 coding sequence is TGCAGCGTTGAAGAACCCGATAGTCTGGGCTACACCTTC. This translates into CSVEEPDSLGYTF.